The table lists the clone carrying this TCR beta chain with a count of one. The sample is drawn from a study of blood T cell repertoires in COVID-19. The repertoire was sequenced with immunoSEQ multiplex PCR; TCRdb's copy has only in-frame clones and lacks some. The sample lists about 140,000 clones, 77% occurring once. The TCR was taken from a woman between 50 and 59 years old with active or convalescent COVID-19. Sequencing was done on a sample of peripheral blood.

CDR3 nucleotide sequence: TGTGCCAGCCTAGCGGGGGGCGGGAATGAGCAGTTCTTC. Translated: CASLAGGGNEQFF. This chain connects TRBV6-5 to TRBJ2-1, with 11 bases matching TRBD2. The trim removed 8 bases at V and 7 bases at J, leaving 4 bases unmatched. The CDR3 covers 13 residues. Per germline, CDR1 MNHEY and CDR2 SVGAGI.